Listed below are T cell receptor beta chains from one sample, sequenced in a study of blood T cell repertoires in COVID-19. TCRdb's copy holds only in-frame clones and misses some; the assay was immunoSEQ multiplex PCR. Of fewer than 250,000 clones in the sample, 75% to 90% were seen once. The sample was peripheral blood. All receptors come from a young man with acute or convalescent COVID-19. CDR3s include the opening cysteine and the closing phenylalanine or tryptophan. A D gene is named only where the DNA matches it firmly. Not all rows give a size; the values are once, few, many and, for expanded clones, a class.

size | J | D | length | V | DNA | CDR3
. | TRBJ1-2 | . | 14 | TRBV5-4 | TGTGCCAGCAGCCCGGGGGGATATATCTATGGCTACACCTTC | CASSPGGYIYGYTF
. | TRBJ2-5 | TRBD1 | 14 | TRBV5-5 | TGTGCCAGCAGCTCGATTATACAGGGGCGGCAGAAGTACTTC | CASSSIIQGRQKYF
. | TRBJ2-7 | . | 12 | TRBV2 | TGTGCCAGCAGTGGACTACCCAAGGAGCAGTACTTC | CASSGLPKEQYF
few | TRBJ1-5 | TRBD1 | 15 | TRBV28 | TGTGCCAGCAGCTCCGGACAGGGGGGCAATCAGCCCCAGCATTTT | CASSSGQGGNQPQHF
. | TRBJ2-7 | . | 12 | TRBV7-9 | TGTGCCAGCAGCTCGGAGGGGAGGGAGCAGTACTTC | CASSSEGREQYF
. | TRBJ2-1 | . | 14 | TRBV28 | TGTGCCAGCAGTTCGGTTGGAGCTTACAATGAGCAGTTCTTC | CASSSVGAYNEQFF
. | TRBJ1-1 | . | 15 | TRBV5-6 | TGTGCCAGCAGCTTGACCGGGACACCAGGCACTGAAGCTTTCTTT | CASSLTGTPGTEAFF
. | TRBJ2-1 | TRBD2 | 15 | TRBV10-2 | TGCGCCAGCAGTGTTGGCGGGGGAGGTGGGAATGAGCAGTTCTTC | CASSVGGGGGNEQFF
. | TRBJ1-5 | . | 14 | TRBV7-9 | TGTGCCAGCAGTATGGAAACAGGGACTCAGCCCCAGCATTTT | CASSMETGTQPQHF
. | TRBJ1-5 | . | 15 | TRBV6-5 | TGTGCCAGCAGAACGAGGGAAGGGAGGAATCAGCCCCAGCATTTT | CASRTREGRNQPQHF
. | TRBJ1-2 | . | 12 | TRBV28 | TGTGCCAGCGGACTGTGGACCGCTGGCTACACCTTC | CASGLWTAGYTF
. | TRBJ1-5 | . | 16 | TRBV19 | TGTGCCAGTAGCCTAGGGGGGGCGAGGCGCAATCAGCCCCAGCATTTT | CASSLGGARRNQPQHF
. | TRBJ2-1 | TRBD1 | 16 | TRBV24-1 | TGTGCCACCAGTGATCCTACAGGGGGCTCTATCAATGAGCAGTTCTTC | CATSDPTGGSINEQFF
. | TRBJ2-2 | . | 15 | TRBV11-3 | TGTGCCAGCAGCTGGGGACAAGCGAACACCGGGGAGCTGTTTTTT | CASSWGQANTGELFF
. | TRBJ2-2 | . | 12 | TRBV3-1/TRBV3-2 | TGTGCCAGCAGCCAGTCTCGGGGGGAGCTGTTTTTT | CASSQSRGELFF
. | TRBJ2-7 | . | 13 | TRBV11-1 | TGTGCCAGCAGCTTAGGGCATGCCTACGAGCAGTACTTC | CASSLGHAYEQYF
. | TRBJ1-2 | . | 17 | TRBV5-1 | TGCGCCAGCAGCTCCGCCTCACAGGGTAGAGGGAACTATGGCTACACCTTC | CASSSASQGRGNYGYTF
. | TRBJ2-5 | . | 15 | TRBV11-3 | TGTGCCAGCAGCTTAGAACCAGGGAGGAAGGAGACCCAGTACTTC | CASSLEPGRKETQYF